The clone carrying this TCR beta chain has only a few counts. The antigen is not known. The data belong to a study of cytomegalovirus exposure and HLA in healthy donors. Overall study findings and caveats: In vitro work confirmed that a few CMV-associated chains recognize CMV antigens. A later analysis linked a missense DCLRE1C variant to TCR beta V- and J-gene trimming.

The PCR was carried out with 60 Vbeta primers and 13 Jbeta primers. Sequencing used immunoSEQ multiplex PCR; TCRdb keeps in-frame clones, though not all of them. Of about 130,000 clones listed, about 78% are singletons. The clonotype was recovered from a human donor in good health. The sample was PBMCs.

The CDR3 spells CASSSGTSGRFHHEQYF. The CDR3 bases are TGTGCCAGCAGCTCCGGGACTAGCGGGAGATTTCACCACGAGCAGTACTTC. V usage is TRBV5-6 and J usage is TRBJ2-5; 14 nucleotides align to TRBD2. Near its end, the DNA agrees better with TRBJ2-7, so the J call may be wrong. The V gene's germline CDR1 is SGHDT and CDR2 YYEEEE. The CDR3 runs 17 residues.